The rows below give T cell receptor beta chains drawn from one sample of a study of cytomegalovirus exposure and HLA in healthy donors. Data came from immunoSEQ multiplex PCR; TCRdb stores just in-frame clones and leaves some out. The sample contains around 100,000 clones, around 75% of which appear only once. The sample consisted of PBMCs. These receptors were collected from a woman in her 30s in good health and CMV-seronegative. Both conserved end residues are part of each CDR3. Fields, in order: D gene, V gene, clone size, J gene, CDR3 DNA, CDR3 protein. D genes are given only for firm matches. Clone sizes are given selectively: once, few, many, or a class where the clone is expanded.

>-|TRBV25-1|few|TRBJ1-5
TGTGCCAGCAGTGGAGGACTCAGCGGATCGCCCCAGCATTTT
CASSGGLSGSPQHF
>-|TRBV6-5|-|TRBJ1-1
TGTGCCAGCAAGTTTGGTCCGCGGGCTTTCTTT
CASKFGPRAFF
>-|TRBV7-2|once|TRBJ2-7
TGTGCCAGCAGCTCTAGAAGGTCCTACGAGCAGTACTTC
CASSSRRSYEQYF
>TRBD1|TRBV27|-|TRBJ2-1
TGTGCCAGCAGCCGTATCGGACAGGGGGCTTACAATGAGCAGTTCTTC
CASSRIGQGAYNEQFF
>-|TRBV29-1|-|TRBJ2-1
TGCAGCACCTACGGCAGGGAGGCGAACAATGAGCAGTTCTTC
CSTYGREANNEQFF
>TRBD1|TRBV28|once|TRBJ1-3
TGTGCCAGCAGTCGCCCGGGACAGGGGGCGTACACCATATATTTT
CASSRPGQGAYTIYF
>TRBD1|TRBV6-6|-|TRBJ1-2
TGTGCCAGCAGACTCCTGGACAGGGGTGAAAGCTATGGCTACACCTTC
CASRLLDRGESYGYTF
>TRBD1|TRBV7-9|-|TRBJ1-1
TGTGCCAGCAGCTTCCCGACAGGGGGCCACGACACTGAAGCTTTCTTT
CASSFPTGGHDTEAFF
>-|TRBV5-6|-|TRBJ2-7
TGTGCCAGCAGTTATTTACAGGGAAGCGAGCAGTACTTC
CASSYLQGSEQYF
>-|TRBV30|-|TRBJ1-2
TGTGCCTGGAGTCAACGGAGGGAAGGTGGCTACACCTTC
CAWSQRREGGYTF